This TCR beta chain was sequenced in a study of metastatic and nonmetastatic thyroid tumors. Overall study context: Comparison of repertoires was carried out across blood and tumor or nodule tissue from malignant and benign thyroid patients.

Notes on the study in general: Relative to benign nodules, malignant thyroid tumors were reportedly characterized by significantly elevated TCR beta diversity in blood and tumor.

Thyroid surgery had not been preceded by any treatment in any patient. In the source study's methods: Building a distant-metastasis classifier for papillary thyroid cancer drew on CDR3 differences across clinicopathological groups. TCRdb re-clonotyped the PCR reads via MiXCR. TCRdb, not the original authors, processed these V and J calls. The table records tens of thousands of clones, approximately 11% of them present only once. V was cut by 4 bases and J by 1 base, with 5 bases left in between. Germline lookup yields CDR1 MNHEY and CDR2 SVGAGI. The CDR3 spans 13 residues. With regard to this clone: What it binds is not known.

The source is a female donor with papillary thyroid cancer or a benign thyroid nodule (not recorded which). Some clones in this sample may be carry-over from other donors' samples. The material sequenced was blood. The rearrangement joins TRBV6-5 to TRBJ1-5; D unclear. CDR3 protein: CASSFRSNQPQHF. Here the CDR3 DNA reads TGTGCCAGCAGTTTCAGAAGCAATCAGCCCCAGCATTTT.